One sample yielded the 8 T cell receptor beta chains listed below, sequenced in a study of CD8 T cells in Susac syndrome. Reverse transcription of roughly 0.45 to 1 ug RNA was carried out with random hexamers. One entry per CDR3 protein, called by TCRdb with MiXCR from the immunoSEQ multiplex PCR reads. The table lists more than 250,000 distinct CDR3 sequences, 92% of them singletons, with roughly 0.064% in the top ten. Sequencing input: CD4+ T cells from PBMCs. The receptors here all came from a human donor with multiple sclerosis.

This clonotype has only one observation. This chain connects TRBV7-9 to TRBJ2-5; 7 bases fit TRBD1. Per germline, CDR1 SEHNR and CDR2 FQNEAQ (reference sequence). The CDR3 covers 16 residues. V lost 4 bases and J lost 2; bases outside the gene matches: 10. The CDR3 spells CASSSYRDSYQETQYF. The CDR3 DNA is TGTGCCAGCAGCTCCTACCGGGACAGCTATCAAGAGACCCAGTACTTC.

The gene calls are TRBV3-1 and TRBJ1-5, with 8 bases matching TRBD1. The ends lost 1 base at V and 7 bases at J; junction bases unmatched: 6. The CDR3 contains 15 residues. Looked up from germline, CDR1 is LGHDT and CDR2 is YNNKEL (reference sequence). CDR3 sequence: CASSQGGAGGQPQHF. The DNA of the CDR3 is TGTGCCAGCAGCCAAGGAGGAGCAGGGGGCCAGCCCCAGCATTTT.

This chain links TRBV10-3 with TRBJ1-5, with a tentative D call TRBD1 (6 bases). Germline values: CDR1 ENHRY, CDR2 SYGVKD. V gave up 7 bases and J gave up 3 bases, with 10 bases separating them. The CDR3 runs to 13 residues. CDR3 sequence: CAINREYNQPQHF. Written as DNA, the CDR3 is TGTGCCATCAACAGGGAATACAATCAGCCCCAGCATTTT.

The chain recombines TRBV7-3 with TRBJ2-2; D unresolved. The CDR3 length is 14 residues. V lost 4 bases, J lost 2 bases, and 8 bases lay in between. The germline V gene encodes CDR1 SGHTA and CDR2 FQGTGA. For the CDR3, the DNA is TGTGCCAGCAGCTCCGCGGTCAACACCGGGGAGCTGTTTTTT. Translation gives CASSSAVNTGELFF.

The J gene is TRBJ2-3, the V gene TRBV5-1; tentative D call: TRBD2 (5 bases). V lost 0 bases and J lost 7, with 15 bases in between. The germline V gene has CDR1 SGHRS and CDR2 YFSETQ. The CDR3 is made up of 15 amino acids. The DNA of the CDR3 is TGCGCCAGCAGCTTGGCCCCGGGGATGGGGTATACGCAGTATTTT. Translation gives CASSLAPGMGYTQYF.

The CDR3 loop is CASSQVNGGTEAFF. In nucleotides, the CDR3 is TGCGCCAGCAGCCAAGTCAACGGGGGGACTGAAGCTTTCTTT. This chain uses TRBV4-3 with TRBJ1-1, with D possibly matching TRBD1 (5 bases). V gave up 1 base and J gave up 5 bases, with 11 bases separating them. In germline, CDR1 is LGHNA, CDR2 YSLEER. The CDR3 runs to 14 residues.

The chain has TRBV3-1 and TRBJ2-5; maybe TRBD2 (6 bases). The germline V gene encodes CDR1 LGHDT and CDR2 YNNKEL (reference sequence). The CDR3 length is 16 residues. V shed 2 bases and J shed 1 base, with 14 bases lying between them. The CDR3 sequence: CASSQPASVIQETQYF. CDR3 in DNA: TGTGCCAGCAGCCAACCAGCTAGCGTGATCCAAGAGACCCAGTACTTC.

This chain uses TRBV20-1 with TRBJ1-1, with 7 positions matching TRBD1. The CDR3 has 15 amino acids. V lost 2 bases, J lost 1 base, and 7 bases stayed unmatched. CDR1 is DFQATT and CDR2 is SNEGSKA in the germline V gene (reference sequence). The CDR3 nucleotides read TGCAGTGCTAGAACGAGGGGGCGAGGGAACACTGAAGCTTTCTTT. Protein sequence: CSARTRGRGNTEAFF.